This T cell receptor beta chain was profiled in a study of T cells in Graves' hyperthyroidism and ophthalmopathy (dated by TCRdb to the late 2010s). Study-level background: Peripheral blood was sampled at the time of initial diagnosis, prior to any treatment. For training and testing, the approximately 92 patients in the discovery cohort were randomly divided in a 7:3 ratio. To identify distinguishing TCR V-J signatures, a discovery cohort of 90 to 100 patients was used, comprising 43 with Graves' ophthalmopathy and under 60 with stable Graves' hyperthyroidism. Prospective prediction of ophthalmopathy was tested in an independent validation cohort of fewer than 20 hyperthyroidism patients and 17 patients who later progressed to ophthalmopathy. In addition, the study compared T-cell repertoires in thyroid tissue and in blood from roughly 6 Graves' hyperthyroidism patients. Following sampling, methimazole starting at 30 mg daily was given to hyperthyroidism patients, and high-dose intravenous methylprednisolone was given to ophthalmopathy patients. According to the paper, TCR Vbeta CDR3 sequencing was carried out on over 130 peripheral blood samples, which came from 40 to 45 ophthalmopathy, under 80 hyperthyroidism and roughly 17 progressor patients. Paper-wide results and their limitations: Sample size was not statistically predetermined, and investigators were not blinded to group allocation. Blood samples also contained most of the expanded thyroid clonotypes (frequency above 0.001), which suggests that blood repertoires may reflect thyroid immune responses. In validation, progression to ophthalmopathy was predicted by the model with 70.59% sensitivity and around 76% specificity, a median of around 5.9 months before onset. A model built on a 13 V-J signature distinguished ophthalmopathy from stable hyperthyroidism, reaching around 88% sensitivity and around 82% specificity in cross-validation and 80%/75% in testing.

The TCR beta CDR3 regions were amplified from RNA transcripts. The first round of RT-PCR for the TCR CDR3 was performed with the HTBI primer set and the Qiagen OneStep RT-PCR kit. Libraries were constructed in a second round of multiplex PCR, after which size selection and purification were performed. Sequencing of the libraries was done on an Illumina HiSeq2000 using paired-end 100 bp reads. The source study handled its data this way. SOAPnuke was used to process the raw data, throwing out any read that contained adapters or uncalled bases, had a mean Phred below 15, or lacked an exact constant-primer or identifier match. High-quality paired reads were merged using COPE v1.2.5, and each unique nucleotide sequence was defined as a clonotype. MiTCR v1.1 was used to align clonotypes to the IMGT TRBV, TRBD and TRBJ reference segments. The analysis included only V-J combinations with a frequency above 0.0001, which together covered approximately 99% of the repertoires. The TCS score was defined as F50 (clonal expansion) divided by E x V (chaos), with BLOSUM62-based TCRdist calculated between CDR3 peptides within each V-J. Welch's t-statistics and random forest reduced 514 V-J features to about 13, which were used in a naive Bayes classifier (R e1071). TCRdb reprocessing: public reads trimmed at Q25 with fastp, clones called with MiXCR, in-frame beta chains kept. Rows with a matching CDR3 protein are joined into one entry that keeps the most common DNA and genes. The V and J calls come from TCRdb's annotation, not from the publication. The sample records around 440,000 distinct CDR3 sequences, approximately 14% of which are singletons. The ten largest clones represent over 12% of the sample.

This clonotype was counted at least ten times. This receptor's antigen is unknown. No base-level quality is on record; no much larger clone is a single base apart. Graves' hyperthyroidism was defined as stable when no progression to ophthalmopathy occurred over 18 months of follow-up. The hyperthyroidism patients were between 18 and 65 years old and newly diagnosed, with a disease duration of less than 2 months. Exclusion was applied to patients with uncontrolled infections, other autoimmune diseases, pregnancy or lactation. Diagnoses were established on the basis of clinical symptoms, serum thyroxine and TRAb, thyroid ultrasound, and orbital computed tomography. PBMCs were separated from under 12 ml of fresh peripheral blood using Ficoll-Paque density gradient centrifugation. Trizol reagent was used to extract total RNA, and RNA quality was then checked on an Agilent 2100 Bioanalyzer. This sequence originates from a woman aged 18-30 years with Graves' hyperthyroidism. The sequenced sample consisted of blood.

CDR3 loop: CASSSGPSRVTQYF. Read as DNA, the sequence is TGTGCCAGCAGTTCGGGGCCCTCGCGGGTTACGCAGTATTTT. The chain is encoded by TRBV27 joined to TRBJ2-3; the D match is possibly TRBD1 or TRBD2, with 5 bases aligned in each. The cysteine opens and the phenylalanine closes a CDR3 of 14 amino acids. Only CDR3 DNA is held: 42 bases, read in frame from base 1. The junction shows trimming of 4 bases on V and 8 bases on J, plus 16 bases between the germline ends. The germline V gene (reference sequence) gives CDR1 as MNHEY and CDR2 as SMNVEV.